The 9 T cell receptor beta chains below were found in one sample sequenced in a study of blood T cell repertoires in COVID-19. Clones were sequenced by immunoSEQ multiplex PCR, and TCRdb holds only the in-frame ones, with some missing. The repertoire holds over 600,000 clones, with 90% as singletons. The sample taken for sequencing was peripheral blood. These receptors were collected from a woman under 30 with acute or convalescent COVID-19.

This chain uses TRBV14 with TRBJ1-2; D gene uncertain. This CDR3 has 16 residues. The V end lost 4 bases, the J end lost 6 bases, and 21 bases lay between the germline ends. Germline V gene lookup returns CDR1 SGHDN and CDR2 FVKESK. CDR3 loop: CASSLRFSLGRDGYTF. The CDR3 coding sequence is TGTGCCAGCAGCCTACGGTTCTCGCTGGGTCGGGATGGCTACACCTTC.

The gene calls are TRBV2 and TRBJ2-3; tentative D call: TRBD1 (6 bases). Germline V lookup: CDR1 SNHLY, CDR2 FYNNEI. Trimming took off 7 bases at V and 0 bases at J, with 17 bases between the two ends. This CDR3 has 16 amino acids. CDR3 nucleotide sequence: TGTGCCAGCACAGGACAGTTTCTTTCTAGCACAGATACGCAGTATTTT. Protein product: CASTGQFLSSTDTQYF. Together with reference TRBV2 and TRBJ2-3, the CDR3 gives the full variable domain: EPEVTQTPSHQVTQMGQEVILRCVPISNHLYFYWYRQILGQKVEFLVSFYNNEISEKSEIFDDQFSVERPDGSNFTLKIRSTKLEDSAMYFCASTGQFLSSTDTQYFGPGTRLTVL.

The chain combines TRBV24-1 with TRBJ2-1; 9 nucleotides agree with TRBD2. The CDR3 is 15 residues long. J was trimmed by 11 bases and V by 5 bases; bases with no gene match: 12. In germline, CDR1 is KGHDR, CDR2 SFDVKD. The CDR3 nucleotides are TGTGCCACCAGTGGTTTTCTAGCGGGGAGGACGCAGCAGTTCTTC. Translated, it gives CATSGFLAGRTQQFF.

This clone was counted a single time. This rearrangement joins TRBV7-9 to TRBJ1-2; the D is unclear. Trimming stripped 1 base from V and 4 bases from J, with 16 bases between. Germline V gene lookup returns CDR1 SEHNR and CDR2 FQNEAQ (reference sequence). This CDR3 region has 16 residues. The CDR3 sequence: CASSLVGEMLGYGYTF. CDR3 nucleotide sequence: TGTGCCAGCAGCTTAGTCGGGGAGATGTTGGGCTATGGCTACACCTTC.

The chain employs TRBV4-3 and TRBJ1-1; D unresolved. V was shortened by 0 bases and J by 8 bases, with 10 bases between the two germline ends. The length of the CDR3 is 13 residues. CDR1 LGHNA and CDR2 YSLEER come from the germline V gene. The CDR3 DNA reads TGCGCCAGCAGCCAAGATGGAGGGAGGGAAGCTTTCTTT. Its protein product is CASSQDGGREAFF.

This sequence joins TRBV7-9 and TRBJ2-7; 11 bases are shared with TRBD1. This CDR3 has 13 amino acids. J gave up 6 bases and V 4 bases, and 2 bases lay outside the gene matches. CDR1 and CDR2 (germline): SEHNR, FQNEAQ (reference sequence). CDR3 nucleotides: TGTGCCAGCAGCTGGGGACAGGGGGTCGAGCAGTACTTC. Translating gives CASSWGQGVEQYF.

The chain uses TRBV5-5 and TRBJ2-7, with 7 bases lining up with TRBD1. CDR1 and CDR2 from the germline V gene are SGHKS and YYEKEE (reference sequence). CDR3 size: 12 residues. Trimming took 4 bases from V and 6 from J; bases not matched to a gene: 4. CDR3 amino acids: CASSGPGGEQYF. In DNA form, the CDR3 reads TGTGCCAGCAGCGGCCCAGGGGGCGAGCAGTACTTC.

For this clone: In this CDR3 the conserved last residue, phenylalanine or tryptophan, is missing, so a read error is likely. The DNA is left out, because the CDR3 cannot be placed on it with certainty; the CDR3 is given as TCRdb lists it. The chain combines TRBV12-3 or TRBV12-4 with TRBJ1-2; the DNA was not used to check the table's D call, TRBD1. The CDR3 is 12 amino acids in total, end residues counted. The CDR3 sequence is CASTKTGSKWAL.

This clone was counted once. This chain connects TRBV10-3 to TRBJ1-3; D unclear. Trimming stripped 0 bases from V and 0 bases from J, with 12 bases between. The germline V gene has CDR1 ENHRY and CDR2 SYGVKD. CDR3 length: 17 amino acids. The CDR3 DNA follows: TGTGCCATCAGTGAGTCGGGCCCTGCACGCTCTGGAAACACCATATATTTT. This sequence encodes CAISESGPARSGNTIYF.